A single T cell receptor (beta chain) is shown here with its context. The table came from immunoSEQ multiplex PCR; TCRdb's copy has only in-frame clones and leaves some out. The profile covers fewer than 350,000 clones, with approximately 89% appearing a single time and around a tenth taken by the ten largest. Allocation to cohorts depended on clinical history reported by the participants. These data are taken from a study of blood T cell repertoires in COVID-19. For the study at large: Sources were T cells, B-cell-depleted T cells, or PBMCs; the material itself was cDNA or gDNA.

J lost 11 bases, V lost 6 bases, and 15 bases had no gene match. This CDR3 is 15 amino acids long. CDR1 is SNHLY, CDR2 FYNNEI, per germline. This receptor was obtained from a woman aged 40 to 50 who had recovered from COVID-19. The chain recombines TRBV2 with TRBJ2-1; 8 positions match TRBD1. The sample was PBMCs or T cells enriched from blood (not recorded which). CDR3 DNA sequence: TGTGCCAGCAGCCTGAACAGGGGGTTCGGTGGGAAGCAGTTCTTC. This sequence encodes CASSLNRGFGGKQFF.